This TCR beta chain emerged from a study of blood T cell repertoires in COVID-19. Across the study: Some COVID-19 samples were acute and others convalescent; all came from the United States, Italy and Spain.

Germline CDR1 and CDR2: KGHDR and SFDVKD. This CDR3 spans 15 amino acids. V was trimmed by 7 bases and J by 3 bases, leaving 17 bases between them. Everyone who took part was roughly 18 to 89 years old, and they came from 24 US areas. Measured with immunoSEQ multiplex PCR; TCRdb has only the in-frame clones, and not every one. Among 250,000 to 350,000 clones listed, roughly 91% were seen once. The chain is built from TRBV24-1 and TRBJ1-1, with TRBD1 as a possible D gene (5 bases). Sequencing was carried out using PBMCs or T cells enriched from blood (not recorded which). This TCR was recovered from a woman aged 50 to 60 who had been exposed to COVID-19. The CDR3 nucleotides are TGTGCCACCAGCGCGGGGGATTTGGGGTACACTGAAGCTTTCTTT. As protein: CATSAGDLGYTEAFF.